A single sample gave rise to the 27 T cell receptor beta chains below, sequenced in a study of blood T cell repertoires in COVID-19. Sequenced by immunoSEQ multiplex PCR; TCRdb stores in-frame clones only, minus some. The sample yields about 180,000 clones, about nine tenths seen once. The specimen was peripheral blood. These receptors were collected from a woman aged 30 to 39 with acute or convalescent COVID-19.

The V gene is TRBV4-2, the J gene TRBJ2-4; possible D gene TRBD1, 6 bases. Germline-derived CDR1 and CDR2 are LGHNA and YNFKEQ. V lost 4 bases and J lost 4, with 14 bases in between. This CDR3 has 15 residues. The CDR3 protein is CASSRALGGKNIQYF. The DNA for the CDR3 is TGTGCCAGCAGCCGGGCCCTAGGGGGAAAAAACATTCAGTACTTC.

This chain joins TRBV2 and TRBJ2-5, with 7 bases fitting TRBD2. Germline V gene data show CDR1 as SNHLY and CDR2 as FYNNEI. The CDR3 is 16 amino acids. V lost 3 bases to trimming and J lost 3 bases; unmatched junction nucleotides: 10. Here the CDR3 reads CASSDRVGGRKETQYF. DNA for the CDR3: TGTGCCAGCAGTGATAGGGTCGGGGGGAGAAAAGAGACCCAGTACTTC.

The chain links TRBV11-2 to TRBJ2-2; tentative D call: TRBD2 (5 bases). Germline CDR1 and CDR2: SGHAT and FQNNGV. V shed 5 bases and J shed 3 bases, with 16 bases lying between them. This CDR3 comprises 16 residues. CDR3 nucleotide sequence: TGTGCCAGCAGCACCCGACAAGGACTGTACACCGGGGAGCTGTTTTTT. As protein: CASSTRQGLYTGELFF. Supplemented by reference TRBV11-2 and TRBJ2-2, the full variable domain reads EAGVAQSPRYKIIEKRQSVAFWCNPISGHATLYWYQQILGQGPKLLIQFQNNGVVDDSQLPKDRFSAERLKGVDSTLKIQPAKLEDSAVYLCASSTRQGLYTGELFFGEGSRLTVL.

Comments on this clone: Other DNA sequences within the sample encode an identical CDR3. This rearrangement joins TRBV27 to TRBJ1-2; no definite D call. This CDR3 has 13 amino acids. CDR1 and CDR2 (germline): MNHEY, SMNVEV (reference sequence). Trimming left V 2 bases short and J 2 bases short, with 6 bases between. DNA for the CDR3: TGTGCCAGCAGTTTACGGGGAAACTATGGCTACACCTTC. Translating gives CASSLRGNYGYTF.

The chain carries TRBV27 and TRBJ2-1; D remains ambiguous. The CDR3 extends over 14 amino acids. Trimming left V 11 bases short and J 0 bases short, with 14 bases between. Germline V gene lookup returns CDR1 MNHEY and CDR2 SMNVEV (reference sequence). CDR3 protein: CAVSRSFSYNEQFF. The CDR3 nucleotides read TGTGCCGTAAGCCGGTCTTTCTCCTACAATGAGCAGTTCTTC.

The chain uses TRBV9 and TRBJ2-2; D is uncertain. CDR3 length equals 15 residues. Germline CDR1 reads SGDLS; CDR2 reads YYNGEE. Trimming left V 3 bases short and J 4 bases short, with 13 bases between. CDR3 sequence reads: CASSARSALTGELFF. CDR3 nucleotides: TGTGCCAGCAGCGCCCGGTCTGCGCTCACCGGGGAGCTGTTTTTT.

V gene TRBV3-1 (or the pseudogene TRBV3-2) combines with J gene TRBJ2-7; 7 bases map to TRBD1. Germline CDR1 is LGHDT and CDR2 is YNNKEL (reference sequence). The CDR3 runs 15 residues. Losses at the gene ends were 3 bases for V and 3 bases for J; bases not matched to a gene: 8. CDR3 residues: CASSQMPGQHYEQYF. Written as DNA, the CDR3 is TGTGCCAGCAGCCAGATGCCGGGACAGCACTACGAGCAGTACTTC.

The chain carries TRBV19 and TRBJ2-1; TRBD2 matches at 12 bases. Germline V lookup: CDR1 LNHDA, CDR2 SQIVND (reference sequence). The CDR3 runs 15 residues. Trimming removed 1 base from V and 5 bases from J; junction bases left unmatched: 0. The CDR3 loop is CASSIASGGDNEQFF. As DNA, the CDR3 is TGTGCCAGTAGTATAGCTAGCGGGGGGGACAATGAGCAGTTCTTC.

The chain joins TRBV3-1 (or the pseudogene TRBV3-2) to TRBJ1-4; D ambiguous. The CDR3 spans 13 residues. The V gene lost 3 bases and the J gene lost 7 bases, with 9 bases spanning the gap. From germline, CDR1 is LGHDT and CDR2 YNNKEL (reference sequence). The CDR3 DNA is TGTGCCAGCAGCCAGTTTCAGATTGAAAAACTGTTTTTT. Protein sequence: CASSQFQIEKLFF.

This clone was seen just once. The J gene is TRBJ2-7, the V gene TRBV28, with D possibly being TRBD2 (6 bases). The CDR3 length is 13 residues. Germline CDR1 and CDR2: MDHEN and SYDVKM. Between the trimmed V and J ends, which lost 5 bases and 10 bases, there was a span of 18 bases. Here the CDR3 reads CASSRTSLLGQYF. The CDR3 DNA sequence: TGTGCCAGCAGTCGTACTAGCCTGCTGGGCCAGTACTTC.

CDR3: CSASAGGQPQHF. The CDR3 DNA follows: TGCAGTGCTAGTGCAGGGGGGCAGCCCCAGCATTTT. The gene calls are TRBV20-1 and TRBJ1-5; TRBD1 matches 7 bases. Germline V CDR1 and CDR2: DFQATT, SNEGSKA (reference sequence). This CDR3 comprises 12 residues. The ends lost 3 bases at V and 7 bases at J; junction bases unmatched: 3.

The chain uses TRBV15 and TRBJ2-7, with 10 bases that match TRBD2. The CDR3 loop spans 15 amino acids. With V trimmed by 4 bases and J by 2 bases, 5 bases remained unmatched. Germline CDR1 is LNHNV and CDR2 is YYDKDF (reference sequence). CDR3 bases: TGTGCCACCAGCACAACCGGGACTAGCGCCTACGAGCAGTACTTC. Its protein product is CATSTTGTSAYEQYF.

The genes are TRBV30 and TRBJ2-3, with D tentatively TRBD1 (5 bases). This CDR3 has 13 residues. Trimming took 4 bases from V and 2 from J, leaving 10 bases between them. The germline gives CDR1 GTSNPN, CDR2 SVGIG (reference sequence). The CDR3 reads CAWMRTLTDTQYF. The CDR3 nucleotides are TGTGCCTGGATGAGGACACTCACAGATACGCAGTATTTT.

The chain uses TRBV6-1 and TRBJ1-2, with a weak D call TRBD1 (5 bases). Germline CDR1 and CDR2: MNHNS and SASEGT. The CDR3 has 13 amino acids. The ends were cut back, 1 base at V and 7 bases at J, with 10 bases in the middle. The DNA of the CDR3 is TGTGCCAGCAGTGAAGTGCCCAGGGCTGGCTACACCTTC. This translates into CASSEVPRAGYTF.

The V and J genes are TRBV19 and TRBJ2-1; D may be TRBD2 (5 bases). V was clipped by 2 bases and J by 5 bases, with 10 bases between them. CDR1 and CDR2 from the germline V gene are LNHDA and SQIVND (reference sequence). The CDR3 spans 14 residues. CDR3 nucleotides: TGTGCCAGTAGTATAACCGGAGGCCACAATGAGCAGTTCTTC. Translating gives CASSITGGHNEQFF. Full variable domain (outside the CDR3, taken from reference TRBV19 and TRBJ2-1): DGGITQSPKYLFRKEGQNVTLSCEQNLNHDAMYWYRQDPGQGLRLIYYSQIVNDFQKGDIAEGYSVSREKKESFPLTVTSAQKNPTAFYLCASSITGGHNEQFFGPGTRLTVL.

This chain connects TRBV19 to TRBJ2-3; D gene unclear. Germline V gives CDR1 LNHDA, CDR2 SQIVND (reference sequence). Trimming shortened V by 6 bases and J by 5 bases, and 6 bases separated the two germline ends. There are 11 residues in the CDR3. The DNA for the CDR3 is TGTGCCAGTAGGTACGGAGATACGCAGTATTTT. Translation: CASRYGDTQYF.

The rearrangement uses TRBV27 and TRBJ2-1; 11 bases fit TRBD2. This CDR3 is built from 16 residues. Looked up from germline, CDR1 is MNHEY and CDR2 is SMNVEV (reference sequence). V gave up 0 bases and J gave up 4 bases; unmatched junction bases: 2. The CDR3 bases are TGTGCCAGCAGTTTATCTAGCGGGAGGGCGTACAATGAGCAGTTCTTC. Translating it yields CASSLSSGRAYNEQFF.

The table lists this clone with a few counts. The chain employs TRBV30 and TRBJ2-7; a weak D match, TRBD2 (5 bases). V was pared by 1 base and J by 5 bases, with 12 bases between. In germline, CDR1 is GTSNPN, CDR2 SVGIG (reference sequence). The CDR3 is 13 residues long. DNA of the CDR3: TGTGCCTGGAGTGAAATGCCGGGGAACGAGCAGTACTTC. Translation: CAWSEMPGNEQYF.

The rearrangement joins TRBV2 to TRBJ1-5, with unresolved D. This CDR3 comprises 14 residues. Trimming removed 2 bases from V and 1 base from J, with 6 bases in between. CDR1 and CDR2 from the germline V gene are SNHLY and FYNNEI. CDR3: CASSERGSNQPQHF. DNA for the CDR3: TGTGCCAGCAGTGAACGGGGAAGCAATCAGCCCCAGCATTTT.

The chain is built from TRBV7-6 and TRBJ2-7, with TRBD2 matching over 12 bases. The CDR3 runs to 16 residues. Trimming removed 5 bases from V and 2 bases from J; junction bases left unmatched: 7. The germline gives CDR1 SGHVS, CDR2 FNYEAQ. The CDR3: CASSPGRTSGAYEQYF. In DNA, the CDR3 is TGTGCCAGCAGCCCTGGCCGGACTAGCGGGGCCTACGAGCAGTACTTC.

The chain links TRBV27 to TRBJ1-5; perhaps TRBD1 as D (6 bases). Trimming shortened V by 5 bases and J by 6 bases, and 14 bases separated the two germline ends. The CDR3 runs 14 residues. CDR1 and CDR2 (germline): MNHEY, SMNVEV (reference sequence). The CDR3 sequence is CASSPGTFLQPQHF. CDR3 nucleotide sequence: TGTGCCAGCAGTCCGGGGACATTTCTTCAGCCCCAGCATTTT.

The chain carries TRBV7-2 and TRBJ2-1; D may be TRBD2 (6 bases). This CDR3 contains 15 residues. Per the germline V gene, CDR1 is SGHTA and CDR2 is FQGNSA. The V end was cut by 0 bases, the J end by 6 bases, with 12 bases between. The CDR3 protein is CASSLAGLDINEQFF. The CDR3 nucleotides read TGTGCCAGCAGCTTAGCGGGACTCGATATCAATGAGCAGTTCTTC. Variable domain in full (rest from reference TRBV7-2 and TRBJ2-1): GAGVSQSPSNKVTEKGKDVELRCDPISGHTALYWYRQSLGQGLEFLIYFQGNSAPDKSGLPSDRFSAERTGGSVSTLTIQRTQQEDSAVYLCASSLAGLDINEQFFGPGTRLTVL.

The chain carries TRBV18 and TRBJ2-7, with unresolved D. The CDR3 contains 11 residues. The V gene lost 2 bases and the J gene lost 4 bases, with 3 bases spanning the gap. In germline, CDR1 is KGHSH, CDR2 LQKENI. The CDR3 nucleotides are TGTGCCAGCTCACCATTATACGAGCAGTACTTC. Protein product: CASSPLYEQYF.

The V call is TRBV2, the J call TRBJ2-7, with a possible D match to TRBD1 (5 bases). Trimming shortened V by 8 bases and J by 3 bases, and 14 bases separated the two germline ends. Germline V CDR1 and CDR2: SNHLY, FYNNEI. This CDR3 has 13 amino acids. In DNA, the CDR3 is TGTGCCAGCCGGACATTCATCAACTACGAGCAGTACTTC. Its translation is CASRTFINYEQYF.

This clone was observed a handful of times. J is TRBJ1-1 and V is TRBV7-2, with no clear D. The CDR3 loop spans 13 amino acids. Germline CDR1 is SGHTA and CDR2 is FQGNSA. V was shortened by 2 bases and J by 3 bases, with 7 bases between the two germline ends. DNA for the CDR3: TGTGCCAGCAGCTTAATGCCAGACACTGAAGCTTTCTTT. This gives the protein CASSLMPDTEAFF.

The chain carries TRBV12-5 and TRBJ2-1; D gene ambiguous. The germline V and J ends were trimmed by 6 bases and 9 bases, with 15 bases remaining between them. The CDR3 is 13 residues long. Germline-derived CDR1 and CDR2 are LGHNT and FRNRAP. The CDR3 DNA reads TGTGCTAGTGGCCGGCAATCTCACAGTGAGCAGTTCTTC. Translating gives CASGRQSHSEQFF.

The rearrangement links TRBV21-1 to TRBJ2-3; the table's D call of TRBD2 was not tested on the DNA. TRBV21-1 is noted as a pseudogene. CDR3 length equals 16 residues. CDR3 region: CASSKAETRGADTQYF. CDR3 in DNA: TGTGCCAGCAGCAAAGCCGAGACGCGGGGCGCAGATACGCAGTATTTT.